This T cell receptor beta chain was captured in a study of identical twins. Template switching supplied a universal primer site; unique molecular identifiers were carried on the cDNA. TCRdb fed the 5' RACE reads into MiXCR, producing one record per CDR3 protein. The sample comprises approximately 220,000 distinct CDR3 sequences, approximately 9% of which are singletons, and roughly 5% rests with the top ten. This clonotype was observed many times. Its antigen is not known. Study results and caveats: Whereas memory repertoires showed no such difference, abundant cord blood beta clonotypes carried fewer insertions. Partial confounding of zero-insertion analyses by invariant MAIT and iNKT cells was possible. The study found weaker excess twin sharing in beta out-of-frame sequences.

The CDR3 has 13 residues. Trimming left V 3 bases short and J 0 bases short, with 6 bases between. Germline assignment: CDR1 SEHNR and CDR2 FQNEAQ (reference sequence). The chain couples TRBV7-9 to TRBJ2-7; D unresolved. Source material: memory (CD45RO+) T cells sorted from blood. The origin of this receptor is a woman aged 18-30 years in good health. The CDR3 loop reads CASSFDSSYEQYF. The CDR3 nucleotides read TGTGCCAGCAGCTTCGACTCCTCCTACGAGCAGTACTTC.